A selection of T cell receptor beta chains follows, all from one sample in a study of post-analysis software for immune sequencing data. TCRdb itself ran the PCR reads through MiXCR, one entry per CDR3 protein. The table has hundreds of thousands of distinct CDR3 sequences, approximately 60% seen once; the top ten hold around 11%. Source material: blood. All receptors derive from a girl aged 2 to 10 with multiple sclerosis. Each CDR3 is given with its conserved first and last residue. D genes are given only for firm matches. Some rows mark clone size as missing; the rest say once, few, many or name a class of expanded clone.

D gene: .
clone size: .
J gene: TRBJ2-5
V gene: TRBV3-1
CDR3 DNA: TGTGCCAGCAGCCAAAGGGGGACCCAAGAGACCCAGTACTTC
CDR3 protein: CASSQRGTQETQYF

D gene: .
clone size: .
J gene: TRBJ2-1
V gene: TRBV29-1
CDR3 DNA: TGCAGCGTTGATTCTGGGGGCCGGAGCAATGAGCAGTTCTTC
CDR3 protein: CSVDSGGRSNEQFF

D gene: .
clone size: .
J gene: TRBJ2-2
V gene: TRBV2
CDR3 DNA: TGTGCCAGCATCGGACGAAGAACAGGTTCGAGGGGCACCGGGGAGCTGTTTTTT
CDR3 protein: CASIGRRTGSRGTGELFF

D gene: TRBD2
clone size: .
J gene: TRBJ2-1
V gene: TRBV6-4
CDR3 DNA: TGTGCCAGCAGTGACTCGAGTTCGGGAGGGGATGAGCAGTTCTTC
CDR3 protein: CASSDSSSGGDEQFF

D gene: .
clone size: few
J gene: TRBJ2-1
V gene: TRBV12-3/TRBV12-4
CDR3 DNA: TGTGCCAGCAGTTTATTGGGAGGGGGTGAGCAGTTCTTC
CDR3 protein: CASSLLGGGEQFF

D gene: .
clone size: .
J gene: TRBJ1-6
V gene: TRBV10-2
CDR3 DNA: TGCGCCAGCAGTGAGTCGAGGAATTCACCCCTCCACTTT
CDR3 protein: CASSESRNSPLHF

D gene: TRBD1
clone size: few
J gene: TRBJ2-7
V gene: TRBV15
CDR3 DNA: TGTGCCACCAGCAGTGCCGGGACAGGGGGCAACGAGCAGTACTTC
CDR3 protein: CATSSAGTGGNEQYF

D gene: TRBD1
clone size: .
J gene: TRBJ1-2
V gene: TRBV20-1
CDR3 DNA: TGCAGTGCCCGACAGGGGGGTGGCGGCTACACCTTC
CDR3 protein: CSARQGGGGYTF

D gene: .
clone size: few
J gene: TRBJ2-5
V gene: TRBV29-1
CDR3 DNA: TGCAGCGCCGGCAGGACAGAAGAGACCCAGTACTTC
CDR3 protein: CSAGRTEETQYF

D gene: .
clone size: few
J gene: TRBJ2-1
V gene: TRBV6-5
CDR3 DNA: TGTGCCAGCAGCTCGGGGCGGACACCCCCCTACAATGAGCAGTTCTTC
CDR3 protein: CASSSGRTPPYNEQFF

D gene: TRBD2
clone size: few
J gene: TRBJ2-1
V gene: TRBV5-4
CDR3 DNA: TGTGCCAGCAGCTCTAAACGGGACGGGGGGGCGAATGAGCAGTTCTTC
CDR3 protein: CASSSKRDGGANEQFF

D gene: .
clone size: .
J gene: TRBJ2-1
V gene: TRBV11-2
CDR3 DNA: TGTGCCAGCAGCTTAATTCGGGGTTGGAATGAGCAGTTCTTC
CDR3 protein: CASSLIRGWNEQFF

D gene: .
clone size: few
J gene: TRBJ2-1
V gene: TRBV9
CDR3 DNA: TGTGCCAGCAGCGCTTCGGGGATGGGGATTGAGCAGTTCTTC
CDR3 protein: CASSASGMGIEQFF

D gene: TRBD2
clone size: .
J gene: TRBJ2-1
V gene: TRBV4-1
CDR3 DNA: TGCGCCAGCAGCTACCCGGGAGGGGGGAAAGCCTACAATGAGCAGTTCTTC
CDR3 protein: CASSYPGGGKAYNEQFF

D gene: .
clone size: .
J gene: TRBJ1-2
V gene: TRBV3-1
CDR3 DNA: TGTGCCAGCAGCCAAGAAGGGACGACCGGGGGCTACACCTTC
CDR3 protein: CASSQEGTTGGYTF

D gene: TRBD2
clone size: few
J gene: TRBJ2-1
V gene: TRBV9
CDR3 DNA: TGTGCCAGCAGCGTAGGTAATAGCGGGGTAGGTGAGCAGTTCTTC
CDR3 protein: CASSVGNSGVGEQFF